These 4 T cell receptor beta chains share one sample of origin, sequenced in a study of blood T cell repertoires in COVID-19. Method: immunoSEQ multiplex PCR; TCRdb's copy keeps in-frame clones and lacks some. Found here are over 130,000 clones, 84% of them singletons; the top ten hold roughly 2%. Sequenced sample: peripheral blood. Receptors were obtained from a man in his 70s with acute or convalescent COVID-19.

The chain carries TRBV10-3 and TRBJ2-7; D possibly corresponds to TRBD1 (5 bases). The CDR3 totals 12 residues. V dropped 10 bases and J dropped 2 bases, with 12 bases sitting between them. Germline lookup yields CDR1 ENHRY and CDR2 SYGVKD. CDR3 in DNA: TGTGCCACCCGACAGTCTACCTACGAGCAGTACTTC. This sequence encodes CATRQSTYEQYF.

The V call is TRBV15, the J call TRBJ2-1; 10 nucleotides agree with TRBD2. V lost 0 bases and J lost 9; bases outside the gene matches: 2. The CDR3 runs to 14 residues. Germline CDR1 LNHNV, CDR2 YYDKDF (reference sequence). The CDR3 region is CATSRDSGRTEQFF. The CDR3 DNA reads TGTGCCACCAGCAGAGATAGCGGGAGGACTGAGCAGTTCTTC. Looking up the rest from reference TRBV15 and TRBJ2-1 gives the full variable domain: DAMVIQNPRYQVTQFGKPVTLSCSQTLNHNVMYWYQQKSSQAPKLLFHYYDKDFNNEADTPDNFQSRRPNTSFCFLDIRSPGLGDTAMYLCATSRDSGRTEQFFGPGTRLTVL.

V usage is TRBV14 and J usage is TRBJ2-2; D is uncertain. V was pared by 1 base and J by 0 bases, with 9 bases between. The CDR3 is 16 amino acids. Germline CDR1 is SGHDN and CDR2 is FVKESK. CDR3 DNA sequence: TGTGCCAGCAGCCAAGCGAAGAACACGAACACCGGGGAGCTGTTTTTT. Its translation is CASSQAKNTNTGELFF.

The chain carries TRBV5-1 and TRBJ2-6; TRBD1 matches 7 bases. Germline lookup yields CDR1 SGHRS and CDR2 YFSETQ. The CDR3 has 16 residues. V gave up 5 bases and J gave up 4 bases; unmatched junction bases: 9. For the CDR3, the DNA is TGCGCCAGCAGTCGTGGACAGGCTTACGGGGCCAACGTCCTGACTTTC. Its translation: CASSRGQAYGANVLTF.